This T cell receptor (beta chain) emerged from a study of shared clonotypes between healthy human individuals. This table comes from immunoSEQ multiplex PCR, and its TCRdb copy is limited to in-frame clones, with some not included. Of 550,000 to 800,000 clones detected, around 74% appear once; the ten largest clones hold 1.5% to 2%. Germline CDR1 and CDR2: SNHLY and FYNNEI. Trimming removed 4 bases at V and 1 base at J, with 7 bases between. The length of the CDR3 is 13 residues. Sequencing was performed on memory CD4+ T cells sorted from blood. Subset meaning: CD45RA-negative fraction. The V call is TRBV2, the J call TRBJ2-5; D not certain. The TCR originated in a young woman in good health. The CDR3 DNA is TGTGCCAGCAGTGTTCGGGTCCAAGAGACCCAGTACTTC. It yields the protein CASSVRVQETQYF.